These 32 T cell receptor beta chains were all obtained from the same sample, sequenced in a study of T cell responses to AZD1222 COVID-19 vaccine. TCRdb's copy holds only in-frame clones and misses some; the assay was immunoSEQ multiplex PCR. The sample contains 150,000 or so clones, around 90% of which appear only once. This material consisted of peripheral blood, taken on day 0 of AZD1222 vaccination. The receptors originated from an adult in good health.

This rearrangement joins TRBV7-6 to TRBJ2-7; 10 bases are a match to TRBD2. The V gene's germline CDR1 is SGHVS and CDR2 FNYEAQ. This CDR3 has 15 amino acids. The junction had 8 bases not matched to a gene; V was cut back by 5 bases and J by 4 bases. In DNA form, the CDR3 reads TGTGCCAGCAGCCCGAGAACTAGCGGGGCTTACGAGCAGTACTTC. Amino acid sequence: CASSPRTSGAYEQYF.

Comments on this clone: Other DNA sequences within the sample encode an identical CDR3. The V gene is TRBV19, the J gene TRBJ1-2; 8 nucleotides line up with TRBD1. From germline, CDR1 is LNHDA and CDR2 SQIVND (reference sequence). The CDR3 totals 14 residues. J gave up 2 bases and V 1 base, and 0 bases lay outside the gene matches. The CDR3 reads CASSIGTGNYGYTF. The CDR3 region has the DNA TGTGCCAGTAGTATAGGGACAGGGAACTATGGCTACACCTTC.

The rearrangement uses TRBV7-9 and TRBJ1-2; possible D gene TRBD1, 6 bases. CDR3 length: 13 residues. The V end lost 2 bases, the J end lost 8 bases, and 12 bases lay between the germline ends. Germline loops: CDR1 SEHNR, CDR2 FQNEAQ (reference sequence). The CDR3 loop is CASSLPGVWGYTF. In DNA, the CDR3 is TGTGCCAGCAGCTTACCAGGGGTATGGGGCTACACCTTC.

The DNA of the CDR3 is TGTGCCAGCAGCGCCCATGGGACAGGAATAGACAAAAACATTCAGTACTTC. The encoded protein is CASSAHGTGIDKNIQYF. This rearrangement joins TRBV4-2 to TRBJ2-4; TRBD1 aligns across 8 bases. V shed 5 bases and J 3 bases; nucleotides not matched to a gene: 12. CDR1 is LGHNA, CDR2 YNFKEQ, per germline. This CDR3 spans 17 amino acids.

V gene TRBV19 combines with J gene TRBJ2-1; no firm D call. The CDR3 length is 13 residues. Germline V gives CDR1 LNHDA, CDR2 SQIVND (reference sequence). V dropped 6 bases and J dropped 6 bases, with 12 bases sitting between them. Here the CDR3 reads CASRPDLSNEQFF. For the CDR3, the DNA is TGTGCCAGTAGACCCGACTTGTCCAATGAGCAGTTCTTC.

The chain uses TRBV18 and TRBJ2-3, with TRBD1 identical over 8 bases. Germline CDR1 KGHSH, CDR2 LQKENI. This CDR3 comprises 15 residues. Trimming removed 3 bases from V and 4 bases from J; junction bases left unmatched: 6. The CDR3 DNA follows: TGTGCCAGCTCACCGCGACAGGGGTACTCAGATACGCAGTATTTT. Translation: CASSPRQGYSDTQYF.

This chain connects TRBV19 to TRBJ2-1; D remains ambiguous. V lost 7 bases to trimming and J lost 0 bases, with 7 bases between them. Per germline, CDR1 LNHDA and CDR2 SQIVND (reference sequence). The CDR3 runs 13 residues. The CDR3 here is CASKGFSYNEQFF. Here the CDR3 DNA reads TGTGCCAGTAAAGGGTTCTCCTACAATGAGCAGTTCTTC.

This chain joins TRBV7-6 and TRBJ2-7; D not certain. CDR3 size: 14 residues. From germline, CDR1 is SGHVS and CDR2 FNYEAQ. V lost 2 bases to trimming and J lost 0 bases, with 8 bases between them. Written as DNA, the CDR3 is TGTGCCAGCAGCTTATGGGCAAGCTCCTACGAGCAGTACTTC. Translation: CASSLWASSYEQYF.

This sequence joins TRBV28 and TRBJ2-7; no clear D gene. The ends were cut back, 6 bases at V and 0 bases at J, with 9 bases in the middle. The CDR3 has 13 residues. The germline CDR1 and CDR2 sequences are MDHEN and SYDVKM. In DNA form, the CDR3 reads TGTGCCAGCAGCCGAAGAAACTCCTACGAGCAGTACTTC. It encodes CASSRRNSYEQYF.

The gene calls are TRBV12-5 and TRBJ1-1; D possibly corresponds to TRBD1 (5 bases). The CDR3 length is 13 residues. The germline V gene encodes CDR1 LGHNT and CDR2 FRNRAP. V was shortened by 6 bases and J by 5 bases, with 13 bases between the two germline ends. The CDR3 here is CASGLRGTTEAFF. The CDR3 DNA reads TGTGCTAGTGGATTAAGGGGTACGACTGAAGCTTTCTTT.

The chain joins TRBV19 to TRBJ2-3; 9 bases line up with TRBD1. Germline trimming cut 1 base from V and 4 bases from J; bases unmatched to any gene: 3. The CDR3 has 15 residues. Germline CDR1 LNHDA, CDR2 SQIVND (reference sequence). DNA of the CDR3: TGTGCCAGTAGTATAGCTTGGACAGGGGCAGATACGCAGTATTTT. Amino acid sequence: CASSIAWTGADTQYF.

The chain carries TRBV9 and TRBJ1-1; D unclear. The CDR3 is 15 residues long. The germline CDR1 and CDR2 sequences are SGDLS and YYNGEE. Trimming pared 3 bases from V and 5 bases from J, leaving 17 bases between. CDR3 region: CASSGSPRPRTEAFF. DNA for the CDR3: TGTGCCAGCAGCGGCTCCCCTCGGCCGCGGACTGAAGCTTTCTTT.

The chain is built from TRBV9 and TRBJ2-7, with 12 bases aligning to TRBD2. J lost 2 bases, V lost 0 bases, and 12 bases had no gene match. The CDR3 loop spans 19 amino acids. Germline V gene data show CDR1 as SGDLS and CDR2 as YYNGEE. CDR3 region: CASSVGTSGTTAGPYEQYF. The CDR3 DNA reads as TGTGCCAGCAGCGTAGGGACTAGCGGGACCACCGCAGGTCCCTACGAGCAGTACTTC.

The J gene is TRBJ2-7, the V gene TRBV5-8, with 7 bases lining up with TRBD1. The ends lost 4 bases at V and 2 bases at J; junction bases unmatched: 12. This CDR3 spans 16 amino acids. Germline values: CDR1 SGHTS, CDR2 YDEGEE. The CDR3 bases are TGTGCCAGCAGCCCATTCTCCCTCGGGACAGCCTACGAGCAGTACTTC. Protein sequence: CASSPFSLGTAYEQYF.

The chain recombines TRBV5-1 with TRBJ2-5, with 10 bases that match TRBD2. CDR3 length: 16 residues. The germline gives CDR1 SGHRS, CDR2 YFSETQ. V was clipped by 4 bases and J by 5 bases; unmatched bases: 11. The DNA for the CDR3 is TGCGCCAGCAGCCCCGGGATAGCGGGAGGTTTGGAGACCCAGTACTTC. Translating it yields CASSPGIAGGLETQYF. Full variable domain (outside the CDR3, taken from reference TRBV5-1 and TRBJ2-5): KAGVTQTPRYLIKTRGQQVTLSCSPISGHRSVSWYQQTPGQGLQFLFEYFSETQRNKGNFPGRFSGRQFSNSRSEMNVSTLELGDSALYLCASSPGIAGGLETQYFGPGTRLLVL.

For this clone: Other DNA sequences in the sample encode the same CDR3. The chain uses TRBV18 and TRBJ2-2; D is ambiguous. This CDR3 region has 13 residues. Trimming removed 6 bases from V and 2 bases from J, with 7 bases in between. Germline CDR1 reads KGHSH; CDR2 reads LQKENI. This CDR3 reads CASSPPNTGELFF. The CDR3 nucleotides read TGTGCCAGCTCGCCCCCAAACACCGGGGAGCTGTTTTTT.

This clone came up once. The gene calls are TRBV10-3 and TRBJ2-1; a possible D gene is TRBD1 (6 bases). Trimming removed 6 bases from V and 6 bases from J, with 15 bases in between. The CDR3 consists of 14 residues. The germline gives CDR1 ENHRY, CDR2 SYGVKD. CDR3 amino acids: CAISGVGAANEQFF. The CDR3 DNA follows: TGTGCCATCAGCGGGGTGGGGGCGGCCAATGAGCAGTTCTTC.

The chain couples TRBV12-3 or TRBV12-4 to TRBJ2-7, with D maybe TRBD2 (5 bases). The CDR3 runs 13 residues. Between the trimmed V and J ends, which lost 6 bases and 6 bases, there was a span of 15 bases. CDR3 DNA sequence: TGTGCCAGCAGGCCCTCAACTAGTCGCGAGCAGTACTTC. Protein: CASRPSTSREQYF.

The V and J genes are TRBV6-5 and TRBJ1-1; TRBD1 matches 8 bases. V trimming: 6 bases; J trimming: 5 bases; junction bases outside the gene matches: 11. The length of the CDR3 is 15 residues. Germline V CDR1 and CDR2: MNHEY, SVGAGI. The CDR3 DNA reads TGTGCCAGCAGCCGAAACACAGGGGGGGATACTGAAGCTTTCTTT. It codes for CASSRNTGGDTEAFF.

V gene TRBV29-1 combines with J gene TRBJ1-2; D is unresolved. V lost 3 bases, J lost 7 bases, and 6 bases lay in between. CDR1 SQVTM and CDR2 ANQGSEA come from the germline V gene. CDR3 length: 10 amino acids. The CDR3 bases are TGCAGCGTTGACTCCGCTGGCTACACCTTC. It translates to CSVDSAGYTF.

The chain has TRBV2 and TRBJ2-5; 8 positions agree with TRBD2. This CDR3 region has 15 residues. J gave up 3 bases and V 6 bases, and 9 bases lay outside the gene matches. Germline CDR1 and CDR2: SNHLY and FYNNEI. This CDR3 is CASRGLGMGEETQYF. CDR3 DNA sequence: TGTGCCAGCAGGGGACTAGGCATGGGGGAAGAGACCCAGTACTTC.

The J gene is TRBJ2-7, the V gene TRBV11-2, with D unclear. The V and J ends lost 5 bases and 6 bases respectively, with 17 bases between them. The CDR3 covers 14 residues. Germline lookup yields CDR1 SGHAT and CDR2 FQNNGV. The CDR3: CASSGRAALLEQYF. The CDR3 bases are TGTGCCAGCAGCGGTAGGGCGGCTCTCCTCGAGCAGTACTTC.

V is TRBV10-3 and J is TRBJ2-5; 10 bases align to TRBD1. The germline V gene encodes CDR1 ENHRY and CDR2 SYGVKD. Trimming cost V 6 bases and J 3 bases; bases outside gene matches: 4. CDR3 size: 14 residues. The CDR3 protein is CAIRDRGGEETQYF. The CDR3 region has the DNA TGTGCCATCAGGGACAGGGGGGGGGAAGAGACCCAGTACTTC.

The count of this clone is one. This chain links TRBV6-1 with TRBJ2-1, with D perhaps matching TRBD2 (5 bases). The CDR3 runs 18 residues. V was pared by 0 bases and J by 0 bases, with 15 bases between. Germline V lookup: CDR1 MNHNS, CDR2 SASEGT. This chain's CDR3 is CASSEALRAFSSYNEQFF. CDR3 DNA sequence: TGTGCCAGCAGTGAAGCGCTGAGGGCTTTCAGCTCCTACAATGAGCAGTTCTTC.

CDR3 residues: CASSHTSTGNYGYTF. In DNA form, the CDR3 reads TGTGCCAGCAGCCATACCTCAACTGGAAACTATGGCTACACCTTC. The chain combines TRBV3-1 (or the pseudogene TRBV3-2) with TRBJ1-2; no definite D call. CDR3 length: 15 amino acids. Between the trimmed V and J ends, which lost 3 bases and 2 bases, there was a span of 13 bases. CDR1 and CDR2 from the germline V gene are LGHDT and YNNKEL (reference sequence).

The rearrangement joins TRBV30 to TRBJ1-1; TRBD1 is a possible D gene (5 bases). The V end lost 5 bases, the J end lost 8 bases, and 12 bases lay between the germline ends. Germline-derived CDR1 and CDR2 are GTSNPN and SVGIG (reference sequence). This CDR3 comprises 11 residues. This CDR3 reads CAWFWGGEAFF. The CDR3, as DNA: TGTGCCTGGTTTTGGGGGGGGGAAGCTTTCTTT.

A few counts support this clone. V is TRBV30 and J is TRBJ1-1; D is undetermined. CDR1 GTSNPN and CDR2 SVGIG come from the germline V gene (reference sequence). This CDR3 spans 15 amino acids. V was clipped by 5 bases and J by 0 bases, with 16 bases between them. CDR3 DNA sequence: TGTGCCTGGGCCCAGATCGGGCACTTGAACACTGAAGCTTTCTTT. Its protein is CAWAQIGHLNTEAFF.

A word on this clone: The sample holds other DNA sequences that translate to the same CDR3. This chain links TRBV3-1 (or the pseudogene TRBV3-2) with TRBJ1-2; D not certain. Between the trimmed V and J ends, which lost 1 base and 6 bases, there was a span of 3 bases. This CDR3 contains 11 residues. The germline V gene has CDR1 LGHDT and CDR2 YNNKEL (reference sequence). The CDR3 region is CASSQGDGYTF. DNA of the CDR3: TGTGCCAGCAGCCAAGGAGATGGCTACACCTTC.

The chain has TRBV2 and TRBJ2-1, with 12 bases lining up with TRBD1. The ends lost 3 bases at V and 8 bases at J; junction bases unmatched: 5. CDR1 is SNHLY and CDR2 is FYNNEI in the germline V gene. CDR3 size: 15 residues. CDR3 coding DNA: TGTGCCAGCAGTGAGGTGGGACAGGGGGCCGATGAGCAGTTCTTC. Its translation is CASSEVGQGADEQFF. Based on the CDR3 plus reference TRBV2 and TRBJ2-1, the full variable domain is EPEVTQTPSHQVTQMGQEVILRCVPISNHLYFYWYRQILGQKVEFLVSFYNNEISEKSEIFDDQFSVERPDGSNFTLKIRSTKLEDSAMYFCASSEVGQGADEQFFGPGTRLTVL.

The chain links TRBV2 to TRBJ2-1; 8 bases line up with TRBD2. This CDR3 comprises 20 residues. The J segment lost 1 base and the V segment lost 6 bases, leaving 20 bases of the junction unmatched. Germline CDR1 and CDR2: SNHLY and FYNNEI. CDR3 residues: CASRPVPGLWKRESYNEQFF. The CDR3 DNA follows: TGTGCCAGCAGGCCTGTTCCGGGACTGTGGAAGCGGGAGTCCTACAATGAGCAGTTCTTC.

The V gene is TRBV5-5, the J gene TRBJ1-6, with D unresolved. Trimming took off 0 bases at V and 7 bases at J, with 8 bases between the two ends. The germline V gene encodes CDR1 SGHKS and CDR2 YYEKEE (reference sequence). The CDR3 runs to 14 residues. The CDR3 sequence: CASSLVGSNSPLHF. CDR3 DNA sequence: TGTGCCAGCAGCTTGGTAGGGTCGAATTCACCCCTCCACTTT.

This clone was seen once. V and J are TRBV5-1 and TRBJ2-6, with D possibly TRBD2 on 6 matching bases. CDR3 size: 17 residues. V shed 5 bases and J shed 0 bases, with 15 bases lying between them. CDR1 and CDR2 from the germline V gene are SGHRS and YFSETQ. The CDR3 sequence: CASSPRGSDSGANVLTF. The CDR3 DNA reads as TGCGCCAGCAGTCCTCGGGGGAGTGACTCTGGGGCCAACGTCCTGACTTTC.